This T cell receptor (beta chain) was obtained from a study of response to subunit inactivated influenza vaccine. Study-wide points: That few new T cells are recruited by each seasonal influenza vaccination was the authors' suggestion.

TCRdb analysed the RT-PCR reads with MiXCR anew, one entry per CDR3 protein. The sample has around 760,000 distinct CDR3 sequences, approximately 14% seen once. This clonotype came up many times. The antigen is unknown. In germline, CDR1 is MNHEY, CDR2 SVGEGT. The ends were cut back, 8 bases at V and 0 bases at J, with 11 bases in the middle. This CDR3 has 14 amino acids. The clonotype comes from a man aged 50 or older who received an inactivated influenza vaccine. Sequencing used PBMCs from blood, obtained approximately 15 days before vaccination. The J gene is TRBJ1-5, the V gene TRBV6-2 or TRBV6-3; D gene unclear. CDR3 sequence: CASGDSYSNQPQHF. As DNA, the CDR3 is TGTGCCAGCGGGGATTCTTATAGCAATCAGCCCCAGCATTTT.